Shown below are 24 T cell receptor beta chains from a single sample sequenced in a study of human T cells and chemical hapten exposure. Treatment here: therapeutic diphenylcyclopropenone sensitization with weekly scalp DPC. Individual cDNA molecules (in the library) carried attached unique molecular identifiers. Via MiXCR, TCRdb re-called the reads, giving one row per CDR3 protein. The table includes about 5,100 distinct CDR3 sequences, 50% to 65% detected once. The sequencing used whole blood, collected before DPC sensitization or 2, 6, or about 24 weeks after (not recorded which). All receptors derive from an adult with alopecia areata. Some clones in this sample may be carry-over from other donors' samples. This table probably holds off-target reads from a library built for another chain.

The gene calls are TRBV14 and TRBJ2-3; unclear D gene. The V end was cut by 6 bases, the J end by 7 bases, with 11 bases between. The CDR3 is made up of 12 amino acids. In germline, CDR1 is SGHDN, CDR2 FVKESK. This CDR3 reads CASSETSYTQYF. The DNA of the CDR3 is TGTGCCAGCAGTGAGACCTCGTATACGCAGTATTTT. Full variable domain (remainder filled in from reference TRBV14 and TRBJ2-3): EAGVTQFPSHSVIEKGQTVTLRCDPISGHDNLYWYRRVMGKEIKFLLHFVKESKQDESGMPNNRFLAERTGGTYSTLKVQPAELEDSGVYFCASSETSYTQYFGPGTRLTVL.

V usage is TRBV20-1 and J usage is TRBJ2-7; TRBD1 matches at 10 bases. The CDR3 sequence is 13 residues long. J gave up 3 bases and V 6 bases, and 5 bases lay outside the gene matches. Germline V gives CDR1 DFQATT, CDR2 SNEGSKA (reference sequence). CDR3 DNA: TGCAGTGCGGGAAGGGACAGGGGCTACGAGCAGTACTTC. Translation gives CSAGRDRGYEQYF.

There are a few counts of this clonotype. The chain recombines TRBV29-1 with TRBJ2-1; D is possibly TRBD2 (6 bases). Germline V gene data show CDR1 as SQVTM and CDR2 as ANQGSEA. The ends were cut back, 6 bases at V and 7 bases at J, with 19 bases in the middle. This CDR3 comprises 14 residues. This chain's CDR3 is CSVGGRRGRNEQFF. CDR3 DNA sequence: TGCAGCGTCGGCGGCAGGCGGGGACGGAATGAGCAGTTCTTC.

This clonotype was detected only a few times. The chain is built from TRBV5-1 and TRBJ2-3; either TRBD1 or TRBD2 may fit D (5 bases each). Looked up from germline, CDR1 is SGHRS and CDR2 is YFSETQ. The CDR3 loop spans 15 amino acids. The ends were cut back, 0 bases at V and 0 bases at J, with 8 bases in the middle. CDR3 in amino acids: CASSLGWDSTDTQYF. The CDR3 DNA is TGCGCCAGCAGCTTGGGGTGGGACAGCACAGATACGCAGTATTTT.

This clonotype has a handful of counts. The chain uses TRBV30 and TRBJ2-7; 7 bases fit TRBD2. Trimming took 0 bases from V and 6 from J; bases not matched to a gene: 11. The CDR3 is made up of 15 amino acids. CDR1 is GTSNPN, CDR2 SVGIG, per germline (reference sequence). CDR3 sequence: CAWSVRAGVLPEQYF. CDR3 bases: TGTGCCTGGAGTGTACGGGCGGGAGTATTGCCCGAGCAGTACTTC. The full variable domain, its missing parts supplied by reference TRBV30 and TRBJ2-7, is SQTIHQWPATLVQPVGSPLSLECTVEGTSNPNLYWYRQAAGRGLQLLFYSVGIGQISSEVPQNLSASRPQDRQFILSSKKLLLSDSGFYLCAWSVRAGVLPEQYFGPGTRLTVT.

This clonotype was picked up a small number of times. The rearrangement links TRBV19 to TRBJ2-3; D remains unclear. CDR3 size: 13 residues. From germline, CDR1 is LNHDA and CDR2 SQIVND (reference sequence). Between the trimmed V and J ends, which lost 10 bases and 2 bases, there was a span of 13 bases. Written as DNA, the CDR3 is TGTGCCACCCGCTTGCTCTCCACAGATACGCAGTATTTT. Translated: CATRLLSTDTQYF.

The chain recombines TRBV2 with TRBJ2-7; D is possibly TRBD1 or TRBD2 (5 bases each). This CDR3 is 13 amino acids long. Germline V lookup: CDR1 SNHLY, CDR2 FYNNEI. The V end was cut by 6 bases, the J end by 4 bases, with 13 bases between. The CDR3 sequence is CASRGDGRYEQYF. Here the CDR3 DNA reads TGTGCCAGCAGAGGGGACGGCCGGTACGAGCAGTACTTC.

The chain joins TRBV6-2 or TRBV6-3 to TRBJ2-5; 11 positions match TRBD2. This CDR3 is 15 amino acids long. Germline-derived CDR1 and CDR2 are MNHEY and SVGEGT. Losses at the gene ends were 7 bases for V and 3 bases for J; bases not matched to a gene: 7. In DNA, the CDR3 is TGTGCCAGCAACGCACTAGCGGGAGAGGAAGAGACCCAGTACTTC. This translates into CASNALAGEEETQYF.

This clonotype was counted a few times. The chain couples TRBV28 to TRBJ2-3, with TRBD1 matching 8 bases. The CDR3 contains 17 residues. Germline CDR1 MDHEN, CDR2 SYDVKM. J was trimmed by 3 bases and V by 7 bases; bases with no gene match: 15. In DNA form, the CDR3 reads TGTGCCAGCACCCGACCTGGACAGGGCAGATTTACAGATACGCAGTATTTT. This gives the protein CASTRPGQGRFTDTQYF. Using reference TRBV28 and TRBJ2-3 for the parts outside the CDR3, the full variable domain is DVKVTQSSRYLVKRTGEKVFLECVQDMDHENMFWYRQDPGLGLRLIYFSYDVKMKEKGDIPEGYSVSREKKERFSLILESASTNQTSMYLCASTRPGQGRFTDTQYFGPGTRLTVL.

The chain recombines TRBV7-9 with TRBJ2-3, with 9 nucleotides matching TRBD2. V shed 1 base and J 6 bases; nucleotides not matched to a gene: 2. This CDR3 spans 14 amino acids. Germline V gene lookup returns CDR1 SEHNR and CDR2 FQNEAQ (reference sequence). CDR3 loop: CASSLGAGGDTQYF. The CDR3, as DNA: TGTGCCAGCAGCTTAGGAGCGGGAGGCGATACGCAGTATTTT.

The chain joins TRBV28 to TRBJ2-1; the D is unclear. V lost 10 bases to trimming and J lost 9 bases, with 13 bases between them. Germline CDR1 and CDR2: MDHEN and SYDVKM. The CDR3 has 11 amino acids. DNA for the CDR3: TGTGCCAACCCGAAGGCCTCTGAGCAGTTCTTC. This codes for CANPKASEQFF.

This chain joins TRBV20-1 and TRBJ2-3; D remains unclear. V shed 6 bases and J shed 4 bases, with 8 bases lying between them. CDR1 and CDR2 (germline): DFQATT, SNEGSKA (reference sequence). There are 11 residues in the CDR3. The CDR3 loop reads CSAEEADTQYF. The CDR3 DNA reads as TGCAGTGCAGAAGAAGCAGATACGCAGTATTTT.

The rearrangement links TRBV7-2 to TRBJ2-3, with D uncertain. Deletions cut 5 bases from V and 5 bases from J, with 5 bases between. CDR3 length: 11 residues. Germline CDR1 SGHTA, CDR2 FQGNSA. This CDR3 reads CASSPQDTQYF. CDR3 nucleotide sequence: TGTGCCAGCAGCCCCCAAGATACGCAGTATTTT.

This clonotype was observed a handful of times. The genes are TRBV5-1 and TRBJ2-2, with D possibly TRBD1 on 5 matching bases. The germline gives CDR1 SGHRS, CDR2 YFSETQ. V gave up 0 bases and J gave up 3 bases, with 9 bases separating them. This CDR3 has 15 residues. In DNA, the CDR3 is TGCGCCAGCAGCTTGGAGGGGCGAGACACCGGGGAGCTGTTTTTT. The encoded protein is CASSLEGRDTGELFF. Full variable domain (missing parts from reference TRBV5-1 and TRBJ2-2): KAGVTQTPRYLIKTRGQQVTLSCSPISGHRSVSWYQQTPGQGLQFLFEYFSETQRNKGNFPGRFSGRQFSNSRSEMNVSTLELGDSALYLCASSLEGRDTGELFFGEGSRLTVL.

This clonotype was picked up a small number of times. The chain carries TRBV19 and TRBJ2-4, with D tentatively TRBD1 or TRBD2 (5 bases each). CDR1 and CDR2 (germline): LNHDA, SQIVND (reference sequence). This CDR3 is 15 amino acids long. Trimming pared 3 bases from V and 0 bases from J, leaving 9 bases between. CDR3: CASSIGAGAKNIQYF. The CDR3 DNA is TGTGCCAGTAGTATCGGGGCGGGAGCCAAAAACATTCAGTACTTC.

This clonotype turned up a few times. This sequence joins TRBV12-3 or TRBV12-4 and TRBJ2-2; 8 bases are shared with TRBD1. CDR3 length equals 16 residues. Losses at the gene ends were 6 bases for V and 4 bases for J; bases not matched to a gene: 10. In nucleotides, the CDR3 is TGTGCCAGCAGGTCCAGCAGGGGGCCGAGCACCGGGGAGCTGTTTTTT. It is translated as CASRSSRGPSTGELFF.

The chain employs TRBV6-5 and TRBJ2-7; D not certain. Germline V gene data show CDR1 as MNHEY and CDR2 as SVGAGI. Trimming cost V 2 bases and J 7 bases, with 12 bases left between them. The CDR3 extends over 13 amino acids. The CDR3 loop is CASSYGREGEQYF. The CDR3 DNA is TGTGCCAGCAGTTACGGACGCGAAGGGGAGCAGTACTTC.

The chain carries TRBV6-6 and TRBJ1-2; D not resolved. The germline V and J ends were trimmed by 7 bases and 5 bases, with 20 bases remaining between them. Germline V lookup: CDR1 MNHNY, CDR2 SVGAGI (reference sequence). CDR3 size: 15 residues. The DNA of the CDR3 is TGTGCCAGCACCGCTCGGACGGAGTCCCCATATGGCTACACCTTC. This sequence encodes CASTARTESPYGYTF.

J is TRBJ2-3 and V is TRBV20-1; D might be TRBD2 (6 bases). V lost 3 bases and J lost 11, with 15 bases in between. The CDR3 is 12 amino acids. Germline values: CDR1 DFQATT, CDR2 SNEGSKA (reference sequence). Here the CDR3 DNA reads TGCAGTGCTAGCCTCAAGACTAGTCGGCAGTATTTT. Translation gives CSASLKTSRQYF.

This clonotype has just a few counts. This chain links TRBV3-1 with TRBJ2-7; 7 bases align to TRBD1. The J segment lost 0 bases and the V segment lost 4 bases, leaving 6 bases of the junction unmatched. CDR1 is LGHDT and CDR2 is YNNKEL in the germline V gene (reference sequence). This CDR3 is 15 amino acids long. CDR3 in amino acids: CASSPWGQSSYEQYF. The CDR3 DNA is TGTGCCAGCAGCCCCTGGGGACAGAGCTCCTACGAGCAGTACTTC.

This clonotype has a handful of counts. This sequence joins TRBV14 and TRBJ2-7; maybe TRBD2 (5 bases). Germline V gene data show CDR1 as SGHDN and CDR2 as FVKESK. V dropped 6 bases and J dropped 7 bases, with 13 bases sitting between them. This CDR3 has 12 residues. Here the CDR3 DNA reads TGTGCCAGCAGTCAGGTCCCGGGGGAGCAGTACTTC. Its protein product is CASSQVPGEQYF.

This rearrangement joins TRBV7-9 to TRBJ2-1, with D perhaps matching TRBD2 (5 bases). Germline-derived CDR1 and CDR2 are SEHNR and FQNEAQ (reference sequence). The CDR3 is 14 residues long. The V end lost 5 bases, the J end lost 7 bases, and 15 bases lay between the germline ends. The CDR3 spells CASSPMRTGNEQFF. The CDR3 DNA sequence: TGTGCCAGCAGCCCTATGCGGACGGGGAATGAGCAGTTCTTC.

The V gene is TRBV5-1, the J gene TRBJ2-3; no clear D. Germline loops: CDR1 SGHRS, CDR2 YFSETQ. V lost 0 bases and J lost 0, with 8 bases in between. The CDR3 is 15 amino acids. This CDR3 is CASSLDGTSTDTQYF. The DNA for the CDR3 is TGCGCCAGCAGCTTGGACGGAACTAGCACAGATACGCAGTATTTT. Using reference TRBV5-1 and TRBJ2-3 for the parts outside the CDR3, the full variable domain is KAGVTQTPRYLIKTRGQQVTLSCSPISGHRSVSWYQQTPGQGLQFLFEYFSETQRNKGNFPGRFSGRQFSNSRSEMNVSTLELGDSALYLCASSLDGTSTDTQYFGPGTRLTVL.

Only a few counts were recorded for this clonotype. The chain carries TRBV6-5 and TRBJ2-7; no definite D call. The V end was cut by 6 bases, the J end by 1 base, with 13 bases between. This CDR3 contains 14 residues. Germline V gene lookup returns CDR1 MNHEY and CDR2 SVGAGI. The CDR3 region has the DNA TGTGCCAGCAGCCCTTCGGGCAGTTCCTACGAGCAGTACTTC. Protein: CASSPSGSSYEQYF.